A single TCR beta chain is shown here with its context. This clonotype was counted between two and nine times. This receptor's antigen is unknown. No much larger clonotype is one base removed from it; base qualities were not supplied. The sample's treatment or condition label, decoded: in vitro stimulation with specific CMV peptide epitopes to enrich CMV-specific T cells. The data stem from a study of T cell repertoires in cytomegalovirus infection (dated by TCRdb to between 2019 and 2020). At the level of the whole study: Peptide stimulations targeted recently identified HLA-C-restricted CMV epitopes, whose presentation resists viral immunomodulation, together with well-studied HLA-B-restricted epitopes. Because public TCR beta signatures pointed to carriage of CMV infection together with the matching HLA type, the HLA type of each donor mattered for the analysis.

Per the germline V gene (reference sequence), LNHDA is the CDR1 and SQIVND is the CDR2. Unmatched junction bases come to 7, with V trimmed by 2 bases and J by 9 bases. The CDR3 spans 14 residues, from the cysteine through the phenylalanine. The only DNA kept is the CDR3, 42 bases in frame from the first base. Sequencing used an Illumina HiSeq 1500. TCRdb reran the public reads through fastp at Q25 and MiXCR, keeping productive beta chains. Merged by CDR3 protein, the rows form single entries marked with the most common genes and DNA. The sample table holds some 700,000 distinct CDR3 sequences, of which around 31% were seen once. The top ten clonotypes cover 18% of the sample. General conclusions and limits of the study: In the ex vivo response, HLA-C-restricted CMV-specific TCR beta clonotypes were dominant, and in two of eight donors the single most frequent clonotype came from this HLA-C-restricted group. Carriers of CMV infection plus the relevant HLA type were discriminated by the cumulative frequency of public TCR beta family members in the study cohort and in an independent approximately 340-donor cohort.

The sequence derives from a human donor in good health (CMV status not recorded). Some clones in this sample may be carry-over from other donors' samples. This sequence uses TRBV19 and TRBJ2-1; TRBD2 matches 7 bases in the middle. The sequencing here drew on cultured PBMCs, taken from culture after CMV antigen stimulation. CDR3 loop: CASSISWEGSEQFF. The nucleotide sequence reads TGTGCCAGTAGTATATCTTGGGAGGGGAGTGAGCAGTTCTTC.